These 8 T cell receptor beta chains share one sample of origin, sequenced in a study of cytomegalovirus exposure and HLA in healthy donors. The study ran its PCR with 60 Vbeta and 13 Jbeta primers. The protocol was immunoSEQ multiplex PCR, while the TCRdb copy is restricted to in-frame clones and leaves out a portion. The sample holds more than 110,000 clones, 65% to 85% seen once. Specimen: PBMCs. These receptors were collected from a male donor in good health and CMV-seronegative.

The chain uses TRBV6-1 and TRBJ1-1; D unresolved. V was cut by 4 bases and J by 6 bases, with 27 bases left in between. This CDR3 has 18 residues. Germline V gene lookup returns CDR1 MNHNS and CDR2 SASEGT. For the CDR3, the DNA is TGTGCCAGCAGTGGACTAGGTAGGGTGGGATCCGCTTGGGCTGAAGCTTTCTTT. Its translation: CASSGLGRVGSAWAEAFF.

This clone was counted between two and nine times. The gene calls are TRBV6-6 and TRBJ2-7, with a weak D call TRBD2 (6 bases). Germline lookup yields CDR1 MNHNY and CDR2 SVGAGI (reference sequence). This CDR3 contains 16 residues. Trimming pared 7 bases from V and 1 base from J, leaving 20 bases between. The CDR3 DNA follows: TGTGCCAGCAATTCCTTCTCGGGGGTCCTATCCTACGAGCAGTACTTC. Amino acid sequence: CASNSFSGVLSYEQYF.

The chain links TRBV19 to TRBJ2-7; D might be TRBD1 (6 bases). V gave up 5 bases and J gave up 2 bases, with 19 bases separating them. The CDR3 sequence is 16 residues long. CDR1 and CDR2 (germline): LNHDA, SQIVND (reference sequence). This chain's CDR3 is CASSGKTGSLPYEQYF. Written as DNA, the CDR3 is TGTGCCAGTAGTGGCAAAACAGGGTCCCTCCCCTACGAGCAGTACTTC.

This chain uses TRBV4-1 with TRBJ2-7; TRBD1 aligns across 10 bases. This CDR3 has 20 residues. Trimming at V came to 0 bases and at J to 0 bases, leaving 14 bases not matched to a gene. Germline values: CDR1 MGHRA, CDR2 YSYEKL. The CDR3 here is CASSQEVLRDRGPSSYEQYF. The CDR3 DNA reads as TGCGCCAGCAGCCAAGAAGTCCTCCGGGACAGGGGACCTAGCTCCTACGAGCAGTACTTC.

The CDR3 sequence is CASSGTSGRVGYEQYF. CDR3 coding DNA: TGCGCCAGCAGCGGGACTAGCGGGAGGGTAGGCTACGAGCAGTACTTC. The chain couples TRBV5-1 to TRBJ2-7; TRBD2 aligns across 16 bases. Per the germline V gene, CDR1 is SGHRS and CDR2 is YFSETQ. J was trimmed by 3 bases and V by 4 bases; bases with no gene match: 4. The CDR3 contains 16 residues. The variable domain in full, completed from reference TRBV5-1 and TRBJ2-7, reads KAGVTQTPRYLIKTRGQQVTLSCSPISGHRSVSWYQQTPGQGLQFLFEYFSETQRNKGNFPGRFSGRQFSNSRSEMNVSTLELGDSALYLCASSGTSGRVGYEQYFGPGTRLTVT.

The chain is built from TRBV19 and TRBJ1-5; D is uncertain. Trimming removed 5 bases at V and 5 bases at J, with 7 bases between. This CDR3 has 12 amino acids. Germline CDR1 and CDR2: LNHDA and SQIVND (reference sequence). The CDR3 is CASSFPYQPQHF. Written as DNA, the CDR3 is TGTGCCAGTAGTTTTCCCTATCAGCCCCAGCATTTT.

CDR3 coding DNA: TGTGCCAGCAGCGTATCCAGTGACAGAGTCTACGAGCAGTACTTC. It yields the protein CASSVSSDRVYEQYF. The chain joins TRBV9 to TRBJ2-7, with a weak D call TRBD1 (5 bases). Between the trimmed V and J ends, which lost 1 base and 3 bases, there was a span of 14 bases. From germline, CDR1 is SGDLS and CDR2 YYNGEE. This CDR3 spans 15 amino acids.

This sequence joins TRBV11-2 and TRBJ2-7, with TRBD1 as a possible D gene (6 bases). Trimming cost V 8 bases and J 3 bases, with 14 bases left between them. Germline assignment: CDR1 SGHAT and CDR2 FQNNGV. The CDR3 has 13 residues. CDR3 protein: CASQRDTYYEQYF. The CDR3 bases are TGTGCCAGCCAAAGGGACACTTACTACGAGCAGTACTTC. Variable domain in full (rest from reference TRBV11-2 and TRBJ2-7): EAGVAQSPRYKIIEKRQSVAFWCNPISGHATLYWYQQILGQGPKLLIQFQNNGVVDDSQLPKDRFSAERLKGVDSTLKIQPAKLEDSAVYLCASQRDTYYEQYFGPGTRLTVT.